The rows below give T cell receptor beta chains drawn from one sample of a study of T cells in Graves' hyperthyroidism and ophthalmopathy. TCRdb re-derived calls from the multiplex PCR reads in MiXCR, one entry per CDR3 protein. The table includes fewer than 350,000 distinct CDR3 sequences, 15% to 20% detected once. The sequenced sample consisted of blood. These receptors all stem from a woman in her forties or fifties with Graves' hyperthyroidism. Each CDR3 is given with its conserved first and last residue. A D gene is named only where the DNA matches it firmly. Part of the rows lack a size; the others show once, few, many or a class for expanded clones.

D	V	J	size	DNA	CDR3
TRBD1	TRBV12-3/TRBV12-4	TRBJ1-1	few	TGTGCCAGCAGCCCCGGGACAGGGGGGGGAGCTTTCTTT	CASSPGTGGGAFF
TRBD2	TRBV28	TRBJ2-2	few	TGCGCCAGCAGTCCCCCCCTAGCGGGAAATACCGGGGAGCTGTTTTTT	CASSPPLAGNTGELFF
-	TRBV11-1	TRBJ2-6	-	TGTGCCAGCAGCTTAGTTTCTGGGGCCAACGTCCTGACTTTC	CASSLVSGANVLTF
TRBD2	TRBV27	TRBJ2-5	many	TGTGCCAGCAGTTTATCGACGAGACTAGCGAATTACCAAGAGACCCAGTACTTC	CASSLSTRLANYQETQYF
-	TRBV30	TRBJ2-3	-	TGTGCCTGGAGTGCAATTAGCACAGATACGCAGTATTTT	CAWSAISTDTQYF
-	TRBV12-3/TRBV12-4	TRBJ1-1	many	TGTGCCAGCAGTTTTACAAACATGAACACTGAAGCTTTCTTT	CASSFTNMNTEAFF
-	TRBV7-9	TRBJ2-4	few	TGTGCCAGCAGCTTGTTAGCCAAAAACATTCAGTACTTC	CASSLLAKNIQYF
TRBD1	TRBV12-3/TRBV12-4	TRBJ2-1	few	TGTGCCAGCAGCGCCCCGACAGGGACCAATGAGCAGTTCTTC	CASSAPTGTNEQFF
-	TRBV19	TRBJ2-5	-	TGTGCCAGTAGTAAATCCTCCCAAGAGACCCAGTACTTC	CASSKSSQETQYF
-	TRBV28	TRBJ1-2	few	TGTGCCAGCAGCCTGGGAAGCGGAGGCACTAACTATGGCTACACCTTC	CASSLGSGGTNYGYTF
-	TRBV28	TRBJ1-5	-	TGTGCCAGCAGTGGAATGATTAGCAATCAGCCCCAGCATTTT	CASSGMISNQPQHF
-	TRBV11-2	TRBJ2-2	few	TGTGCCAGCAGAGAGGCCGGGGAGCTGTTTTTT	CASREAGELFF
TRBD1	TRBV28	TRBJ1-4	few	TGTGCCAGCAGCCTCGGGACAGGGAAAAAACTGTTTTTT	CASSLGTGKKLFF
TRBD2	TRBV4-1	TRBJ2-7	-	TGCGCCAGCAGCCAAGGGGGACTAGTAGGGGAGCAGTACTTC	CASSQGGLVGEQYF
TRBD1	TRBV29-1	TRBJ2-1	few	TGCAGCGTTTCCGGGACAGGGGGCGGCGCGGGAGTGTATAATGAGCAGTTCTTC	CSVSGTGGGAGVYNEQFF
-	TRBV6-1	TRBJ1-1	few	TGTGCCAGCAGTGGAGCGCCGAGAACTGAAGCTTTCTTT	CASSGAPRTEAFF
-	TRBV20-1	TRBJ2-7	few	TGCAGTGCTAGGGCGGCGGAGAGCTACGAGCAGTACTTC	CSARAAESYEQYF
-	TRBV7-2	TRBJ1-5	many	TGTGCCAGCAGCCCCCAGGGTATCGATCAGCCCCAGCATTTT	CASSPQGIDQPQHF
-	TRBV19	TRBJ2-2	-	TGTGCCAGTAGTATTCCGTCCGGGGAGCTGTTTTTT	CASSIPSGELFF
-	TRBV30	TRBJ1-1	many	TGTGCCTGGAGTGCAACATCCGGGGGGTACACTGAAGCTTTCTTT	CAWSATSGGYTEAFF
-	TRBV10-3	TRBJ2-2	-	TGTGCCGTCGGGGCCAGGGGCGGCACCGGGGAGCTGTTTTTT	CAVGARGGTGELFF
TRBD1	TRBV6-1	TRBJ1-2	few	TGTGCCAGCACCCCACAGGGGGTAGGTGGCTACACCTTC	CASTPQGVGGYTF
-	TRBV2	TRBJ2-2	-	TGTGCCAGCAAGGGGGCCGGGGAGCTGTTTTTT	CASKGAGELFF
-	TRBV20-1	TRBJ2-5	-	TGCAGTGCTAGCCAGGACCAAGAGACCCAGTACTTC	CSASQDQETQYF
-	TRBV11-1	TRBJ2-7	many	TGTGCCAGCAGCTCCCCCAGGGCGCGGACCTACGAGCAGTACTTC	CASSSPRARTYEQYF
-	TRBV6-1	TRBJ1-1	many	TGTGCCAGCAGTTCAACGACAGGGAACACTGAAGCTTTCTTT	CASSSTTGNTEAFF
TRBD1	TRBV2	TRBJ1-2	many	TGTGCCAGCAGTGTGCCGGGACAGGGTGTCTATGGCTACACCTTC	CASSVPGQGVYGYTF
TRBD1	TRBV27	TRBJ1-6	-	TGTGCCAGCAGCAACGACAGGGGTGATTCACCCCTCCACTTT	CASSNDRGDSPLHF
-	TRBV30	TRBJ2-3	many	TGTGCCTGGATCTTAGGGGGGCCAGATACGCAGTATTTT	CAWILGGPDTQYF
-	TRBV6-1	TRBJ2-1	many	TGTGCCAGCAGGGCGGTCTACAATGAGCAGTTCTTC	CASRAVYNEQFF
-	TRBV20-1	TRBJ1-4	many	TGCAGTGCTAGGCGGGGGCTTGCAACTAATGAAAAACTGTTTTTT	CSARRGLATNEKLFF
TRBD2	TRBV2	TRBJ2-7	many	TGTGCCAGCAATTCCGGACTAGCGGGATTTCGGGACATCGAGCAGTACTTC	CASNSGLAGFRDIEQYF
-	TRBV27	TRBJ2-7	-	TGTGCCAGCAGTCTAACTTCATCGCAATACTACGAGCAGTACTTC	CASSLTSSQYYEQYF
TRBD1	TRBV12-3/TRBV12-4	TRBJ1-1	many	TGTGCCAGCAGACAGGGGTCGTACCTTAACACTGAAGCTTTCTTT	CASRQGSYLNTEAFF
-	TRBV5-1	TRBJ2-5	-	TGCGCCAGCAGCTTGGGGGGACGTGGGGGCCCGGAGACCCAGTACTTC	CASSLGGRGGPETQYF
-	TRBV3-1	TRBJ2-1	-	TGTGCCAGCAGCCAAGAAACTAGCCGACTCGCGCAGTTCTTC	CASSQETSRLAQFF
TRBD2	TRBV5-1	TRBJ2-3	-	TGCGCCAGCAGCTTAGGACTAGTTCCAGATACGCAGTATTTT	CASSLGLVPDTQYF
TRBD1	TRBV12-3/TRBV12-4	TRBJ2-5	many	TGTGCCAGCAGCCACAACCGGGACAGGGAGGGAGAGACCCAGTACTTC	CASSHNRDREGETQYF
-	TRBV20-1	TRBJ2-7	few	TGCAGTGCGGGACTGGACTCGCACTACGAGCAGTACTTC	CSAGLDSHYEQYF
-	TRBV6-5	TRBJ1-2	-	TGTGCCAGCAGTTACTCAGGTGACCATGGCTACACCTTC	CASSYSGDHGYTF
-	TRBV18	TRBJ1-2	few	TGTGCCAGCTCACCACAGGCAGAACCCTATGGCTACACCTTC	CASSPQAEPYGYTF
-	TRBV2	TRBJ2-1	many	TGTGCCAGCGGAGTTCCCGAATCCTACAATGAGCAGTTCTTC	CASGVPESYNEQFF
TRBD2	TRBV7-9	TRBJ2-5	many	TGTGCCAGCAGCCAAGAAGCGGGAGGGTGGGAGACCCAGTACTTC	CASSQEAGGWETQYF
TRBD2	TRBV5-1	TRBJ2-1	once	TGCGTCAGCAGCTTGGAGGCGGGAGGGAATGAGCAGTTCTTC	CVSSLEAGGNEQFF
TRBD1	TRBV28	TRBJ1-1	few	TGTGCCAGCAGCCCCTTACAGGGGTCGGCTGAAGCTTTCTTT	CASSPLQGSAEAFF
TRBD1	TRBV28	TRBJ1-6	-	TGTGCCAGCAGTTCCGTGACAGGGACTAATTCACCCCTCCACTTT	CASSSVTGTNSPLHF
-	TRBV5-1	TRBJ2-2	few	TGCGCCAGCAGCTTGCGGGGTCCGAACACCGGGGAGCTGTTTTTT	CASSLRGPNTGELFF
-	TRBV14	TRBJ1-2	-	TGTGCCAGCAGCCGCGGCGGCCCGCAGGGCTACACCTTC	CASSRGGPQGYTF
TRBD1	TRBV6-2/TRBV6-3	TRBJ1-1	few	TGTGCCAGCAGCTTGACGGGACAGGGTCATAACACTGAAGCTTTCTTT	CASSLTGQGHNTEAFF
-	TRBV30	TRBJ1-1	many	TGTGCCTGGAGTGCGGGGGGCTATACTGAAGCTTTCTTT	CAWSAGGYTEAFF
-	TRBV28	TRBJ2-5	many	TGTGCCAGCAGTTTGGTCCCAGAAGGAGAGACCCAGTACTTC	CASSLVPEGETQYF
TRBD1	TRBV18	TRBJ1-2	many	TGTGCCAGCTCACCCGCGGGACAGCCTAACTATGGCTACACCTTC	CASSPAGQPNYGYTF
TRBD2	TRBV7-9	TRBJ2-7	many	TGTGCCAGCAGCTTAGCGGGAGGGAGCTCCTACGAGCAGTACTTC	CASSLAGGSSYEQYF
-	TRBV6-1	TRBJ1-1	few	TGTGCCAGCAGTTCGCTAGTCGCGGTAAACACTGAAGCTTTCTTT	CASSSLVAVNTEAFF
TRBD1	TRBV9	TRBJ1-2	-	TGTGCCAGCAGCTTCCGCCCGGACAGGCCCCCTAACTATGGCTACACCTTC	CASSFRPDRPPNYGYTF